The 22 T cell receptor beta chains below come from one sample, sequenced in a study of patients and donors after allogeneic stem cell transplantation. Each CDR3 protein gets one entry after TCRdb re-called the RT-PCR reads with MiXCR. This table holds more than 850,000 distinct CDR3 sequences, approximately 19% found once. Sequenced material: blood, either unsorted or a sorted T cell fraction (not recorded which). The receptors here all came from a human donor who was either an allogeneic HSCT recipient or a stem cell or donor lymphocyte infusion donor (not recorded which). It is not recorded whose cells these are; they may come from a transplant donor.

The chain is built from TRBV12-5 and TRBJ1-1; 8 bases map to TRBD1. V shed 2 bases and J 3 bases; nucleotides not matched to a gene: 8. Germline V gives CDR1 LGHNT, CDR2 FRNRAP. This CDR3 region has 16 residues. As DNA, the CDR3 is TGTGCTAGTGGTTTGTTTCAGGGGGCGGAGGACACTGAAGCTTTCTTT. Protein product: CASGLFQGAEDTEAFF.

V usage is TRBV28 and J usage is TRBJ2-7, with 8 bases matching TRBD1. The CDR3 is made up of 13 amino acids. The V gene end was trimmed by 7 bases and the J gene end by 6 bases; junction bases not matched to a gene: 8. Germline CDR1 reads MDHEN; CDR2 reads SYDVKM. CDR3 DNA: TGTGCCAGCAACGAGGACAGGGTTGGCGAGCAGTACTTC. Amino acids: CASNEDRVGEQYF.

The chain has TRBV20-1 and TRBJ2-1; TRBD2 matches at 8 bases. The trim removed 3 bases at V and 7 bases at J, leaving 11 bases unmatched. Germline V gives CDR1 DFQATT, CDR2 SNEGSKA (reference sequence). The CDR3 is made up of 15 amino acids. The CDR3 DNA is TGCAGTGCTAGTGGGACGGGAGGGCCAGGGAATGAGCAGTTCTTC. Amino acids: CSASGTGGPGNEQFF.

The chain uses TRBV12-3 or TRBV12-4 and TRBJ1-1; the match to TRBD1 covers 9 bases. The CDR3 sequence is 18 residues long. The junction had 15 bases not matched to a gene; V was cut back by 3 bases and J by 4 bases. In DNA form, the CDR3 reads TGTGCCAGCAGTTTCTTTACCGACACAGGGGGCCGGGGCACTGAAGCTTTCTTT. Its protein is CASSFFTDTGGRGTEAFF.

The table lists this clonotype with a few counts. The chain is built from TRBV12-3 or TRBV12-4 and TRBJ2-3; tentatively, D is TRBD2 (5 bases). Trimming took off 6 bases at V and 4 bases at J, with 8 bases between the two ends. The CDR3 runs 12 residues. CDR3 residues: CASRYGADTQYF. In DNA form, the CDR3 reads TGTGCCAGCAGGTACGGGGCAGATACGCAGTATTTT.

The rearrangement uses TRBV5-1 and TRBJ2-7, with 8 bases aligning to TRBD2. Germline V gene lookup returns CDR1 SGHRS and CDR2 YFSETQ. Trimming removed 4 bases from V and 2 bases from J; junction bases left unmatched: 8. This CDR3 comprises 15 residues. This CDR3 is CASSPVVAGTYEQYF. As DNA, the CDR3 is TGCGCCAGCAGCCCCGTGGTAGCGGGAACCTACGAGCAGTACTTC. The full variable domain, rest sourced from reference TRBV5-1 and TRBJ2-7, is KAGVTQTPRYLIKTRGQQVTLSCSPISGHRSVSWYQQTPGQGLQFLFEYFSETQRNKGNFPGRFSGRQFSNSRSEMNVSTLELGDSALYLCASSPVVAGTYEQYFGPGTRLTVT.

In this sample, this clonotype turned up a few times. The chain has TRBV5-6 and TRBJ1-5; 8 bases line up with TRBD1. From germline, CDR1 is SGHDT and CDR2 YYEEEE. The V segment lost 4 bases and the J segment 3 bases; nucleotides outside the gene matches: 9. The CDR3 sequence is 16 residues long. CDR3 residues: CASSLGQAMNNQPQHF. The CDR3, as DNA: TGTGCCAGCAGCCTGGGACAGGCCATGAACAATCAGCCCCAGCATTTT.

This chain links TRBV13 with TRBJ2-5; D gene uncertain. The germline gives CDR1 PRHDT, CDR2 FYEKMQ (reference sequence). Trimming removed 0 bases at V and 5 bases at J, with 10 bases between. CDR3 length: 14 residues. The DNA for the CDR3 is TGTGCCAGCAGCTTAGGCACTATTGGGGAGACCCAGTACTTC. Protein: CASSLGTIGETQYF.

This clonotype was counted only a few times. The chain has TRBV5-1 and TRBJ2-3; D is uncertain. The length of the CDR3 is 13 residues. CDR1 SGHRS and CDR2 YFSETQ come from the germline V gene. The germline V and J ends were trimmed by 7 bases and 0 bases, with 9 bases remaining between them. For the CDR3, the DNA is TGCGCCAGCGGGCCAACTAGCACAGATACGCAGTATTTT. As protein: CASGPTSTDTQYF.

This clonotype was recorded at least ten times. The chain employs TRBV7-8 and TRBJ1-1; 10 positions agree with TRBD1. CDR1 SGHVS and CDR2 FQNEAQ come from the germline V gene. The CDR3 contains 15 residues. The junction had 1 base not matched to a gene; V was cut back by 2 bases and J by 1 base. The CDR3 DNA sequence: TGTGCCAGCAGCTTACGACAGGGGGCGAACACTGAAGCTTTCTTT. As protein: CASSLRQGANTEAFF.

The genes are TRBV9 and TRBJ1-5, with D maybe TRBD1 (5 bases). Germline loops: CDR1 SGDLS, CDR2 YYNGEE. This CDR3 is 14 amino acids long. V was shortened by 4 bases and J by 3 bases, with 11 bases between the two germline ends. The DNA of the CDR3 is TGTGCCAGCAGCTGGGACCCACTCAATCAGCCCCAGCATTTT. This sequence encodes CASSWDPLNQPQHF.

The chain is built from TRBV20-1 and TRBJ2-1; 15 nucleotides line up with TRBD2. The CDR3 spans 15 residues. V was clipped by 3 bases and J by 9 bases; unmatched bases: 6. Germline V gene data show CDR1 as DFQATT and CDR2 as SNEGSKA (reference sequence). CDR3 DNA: TGCAGTGCTAGGGGACTAGCGGGGGGCAGGGTTGAGCAGTTCTTC. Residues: CSARGLAGGRVEQFF.

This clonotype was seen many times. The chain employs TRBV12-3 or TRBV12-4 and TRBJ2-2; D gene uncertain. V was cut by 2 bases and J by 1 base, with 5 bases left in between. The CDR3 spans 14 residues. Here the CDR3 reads CASSLRWNTGELFF. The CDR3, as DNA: TGTGCCAGCAGTTTACGGTGGAACACCGGGGAGCTGTTTTTT.

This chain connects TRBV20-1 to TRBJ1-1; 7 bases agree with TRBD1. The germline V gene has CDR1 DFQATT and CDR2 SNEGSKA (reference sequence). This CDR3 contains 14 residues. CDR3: CIPQVGPGGTEAFF. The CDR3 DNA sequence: TGCATCCCGCAAGTCGGTCCAGGGGGCACTGAAGCTTTCTTT.

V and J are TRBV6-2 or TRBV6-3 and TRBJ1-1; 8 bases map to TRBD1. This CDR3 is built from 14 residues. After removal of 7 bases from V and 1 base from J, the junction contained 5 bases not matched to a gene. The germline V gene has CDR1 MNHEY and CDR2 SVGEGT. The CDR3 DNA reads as TGTGCCAGCAAGTCGACAGGGGCGAACACTGAAGCTTTCTTT. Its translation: CASKSTGANTEAFF.

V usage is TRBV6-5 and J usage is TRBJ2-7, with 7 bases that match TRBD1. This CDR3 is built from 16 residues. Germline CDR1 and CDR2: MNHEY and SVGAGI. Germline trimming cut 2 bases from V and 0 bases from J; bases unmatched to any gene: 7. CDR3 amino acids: CASSYGSGGISYEQYF. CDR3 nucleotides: TGTGCCAGCAGTTACGGTTCAGGGGGTATCTCCTACGAGCAGTACTTC.

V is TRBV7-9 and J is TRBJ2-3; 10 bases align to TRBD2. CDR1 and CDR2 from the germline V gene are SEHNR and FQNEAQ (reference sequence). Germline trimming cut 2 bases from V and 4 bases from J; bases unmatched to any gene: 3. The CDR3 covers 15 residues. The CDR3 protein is CASSLQREGPDTQYF. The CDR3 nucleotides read TGTGCCAGCAGCTTACAGCGGGAGGGCCCAGATACGCAGTATTTT.

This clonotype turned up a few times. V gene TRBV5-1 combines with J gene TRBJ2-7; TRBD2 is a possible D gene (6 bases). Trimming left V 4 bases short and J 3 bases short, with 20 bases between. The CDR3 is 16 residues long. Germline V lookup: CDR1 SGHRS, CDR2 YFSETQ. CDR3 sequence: CASSPRGGAQDYEQYF. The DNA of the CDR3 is TGCGCCAGCAGCCCTAGAGGAGGGGCTCAAGACTACGAGCAGTACTTC.

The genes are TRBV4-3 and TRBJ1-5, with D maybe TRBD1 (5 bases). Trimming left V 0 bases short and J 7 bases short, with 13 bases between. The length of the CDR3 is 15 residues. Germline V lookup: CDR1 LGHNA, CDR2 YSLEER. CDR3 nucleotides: TGCGCCAGCAGCCAAGAGATGGGGGGTGGCCAGCCCCAGCATTTT. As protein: CASSQEMGGGQPQHF.

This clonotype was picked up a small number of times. The CDR3 here is CASSLEGTGVNYGYTF. The CDR3 nucleotides read TGCGCCAGCAGCTTGGAGGGGACAGGGGTAAACTATGGCTACACCTTC. This rearrangement joins TRBV5-1 to TRBJ1-2; 10 nucleotides match TRBD1. Germline trimming cut 0 bases from V and 2 bases from J; bases unmatched to any gene: 4. Germline V gene sequence: CDR1 SGHRS, CDR2 YFSETQ. CDR3 length equals 16 residues.

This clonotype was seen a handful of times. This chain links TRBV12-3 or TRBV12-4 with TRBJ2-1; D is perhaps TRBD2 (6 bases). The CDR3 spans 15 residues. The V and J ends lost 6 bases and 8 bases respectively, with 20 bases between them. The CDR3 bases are TGTGCCAGCAGCCATCAGGGACTTAAAGACGATGAGCAGTTCTTC. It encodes CASSHQGLKDDEQFF.

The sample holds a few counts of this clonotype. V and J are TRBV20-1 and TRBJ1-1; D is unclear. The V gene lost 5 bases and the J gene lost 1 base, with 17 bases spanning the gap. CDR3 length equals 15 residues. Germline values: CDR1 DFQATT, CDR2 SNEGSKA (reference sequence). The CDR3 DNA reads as TGCAGTGCTCCTAAGTGGTCCGTCCCGAACACTGAAGCTTTCTTT. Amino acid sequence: CSAPKWSVPNTEAFF.